This TCR beta chain was recovered during a study of shared clonotypes between healthy human individuals (dated by TCRdb to 2018 to 2020). Study-wide context: Two women and three men aged 18 to 49 years were included in the cohort. The study deeply sequenced blood TCR repertoires of about 5 healthy adults to estimate repertoire size and the extent of clonotype sharing between individuals. For each donor, CD4 naive and CD4 memory were each run on three plates, CD8 naive on two plates, and CD8 memory on one plate. Between about 0.9 and 9 billion PBMCs per donor were obtained by leukapheresis. Different laboratories and diverse techniques were used to prepare libraries and sequence TCR repertoires, to increase sequencing depth and limit assay-specific biases. The paper as a whole reports these results and caveats: Pairwise subsampling indicated that sequencing depth was expected to affect the degree of clonotype sharing among donors. Clonotypes shared by all four sorted-subset donors showed higher generation probabilities than non-shared clonotypes. Larger estimated clonotype richness was generally found for naive subsets than for memory subsets. Rarefaction of sorted-subset datasets indicated incomplete sequencing despite the large sequencing depth. When a handful of donors were compared, the shared fraction of clonotypes was about 5.4% for naive CD4, roughly 3.3% for naive CD8, 2.3% for memory CD4, and approximately 0.4% for memory CD8. The small number of donors limited the genetic and exposure-history diversity represented. Sampling was restricted to blood, and TCR repertoires in tissue are likely to differ from TCR repertoires in blood.

V and J lose 1 base and 5 bases, and a span of 15 bases separates them. Inclusive of the bounding cysteine and phenylalanine, the CDR3 is 15 residues long. The only DNA kept is the CDR3, 45 bases in frame from the first base. Reading the germline V gene gives CDR1 SGHVS and CDR2 FNYEAQ. CD8 naive samples were CD45RO-negative cells positively selected for CCR7, giving a CD45RA+CCR7+ population that excluded TemRA cells. The donors were healthy, HIV-negative adults with no recently reported acute infections or vaccinations. All donors were Caucasian adults living in Nashville, Tennessee, USA. Blood was collected by leukapheresis, and PBMCs were isolated by Ficoll-Histopaque density gradient centrifugation and then cryopreserved in liquid nitrogen vapor phase. Purity and quantity of every magnetically sorted T cell population were checked by analytical flow cytometry. Genomic DNA was isolated from each sorted fraction and quantified by UV absorbance on a Nanodrop 2000c.

To note about this clone: Its antigen is unknown. There are no base qualities to consult, and no much larger clone falls within one base.

TCR CDR3 regions were amplified from genomic DNA by multiplex PCR using the deep immunoSEQ assay. Extracted genomic DNA from each cell subset was distributed evenly across all wells of several immunoSEQ 96-well plates, and each plate was treated as a replicate. Each replicate PCR for sorted subsets received around 200 ng genomic DNA, equal to tens of thousands of T cell genomes. The purified libraries were quantified using a Qubit 3.0 fluorometer, sized with a Bioanalyzer 2100, and then quantified again using the KAPA Library Quantification kit. A separate single-read 150-cycle Illumina NextSeq 550 flow cell was used to sequence each immunoSEQ 96-well plate. Per the authors' processing: Because only junctional sequences without quality scores were contained in the immunoSEQ output, filtering matching that applied to full-length reads could not be performed. To assign V/J genes and CDR3, sequences were annotated using PyIR, a Python wrapper for IgBLAST v1.9, with IMGT germline references. Any read was removed if the V/J assignment was weak (E-value above 1e-6), the CDR3 was missing, or the read contained stop codons, out-of-frame junctions, or ambiguous translated residues. V3J clonotypes were defined as sequences sharing an identical inferred V gene, J gene, and CDR3 amino acid sequence. Percentage overlap between repertoires was computed as shared unique clonotypes divided by the size of the smaller repertoire. RTK rarefaction, the Chao1 estimator, and Recon v2.1 estimates of unobserved clonotypes were used to assess repertoire richness. OLGA was used to compute generation probabilities for all TCRbeta clonotypes that the gDNA method yielded from a few donors. TCRdb retrieved this table from immuneACCESS and kept in-frame rearrangements only. Not all clones are present; in checked studies, unresolved V genes account for under half, and no reason is known for the remainder. V and J calls and clone size are as listed in that table; D and trimming were resolved from the DNA. Present in this sample are roughly 590,000 clones, nearly 97% of which were seen just once. The top ten clones comprise less than 0.13% of the sample.

The receptor's source is a young woman in good health. The sequenced sample consisted of naive CD8+ T cells sorted from blood. The meaning of the sample's cell subset or site label: CD45RA+CCR7+. The chain is made from TRBV7-6 and TRBJ2-7; no D segment can be confidently identified. The CDR3 reads as follows: CASSLVGYRIDEQYF. In nucleotide form, the sequence is TGTGCCAGCAGCTTAGTGGGGTACAGAATTGACGAGCAGTACTTC.